These 21 T cell receptor beta chains were all obtained from the same sample, sequenced in a study of metastatic and nonmetastatic thyroid tumors. Among the patients, none had received any treatment before thyroid surgery. Using MiXCR, TCRdb reanalyzed the PCR reads. The sample carries over 25,000 clones, approximately 7% recorded once. Specimen: blood. Receptor source: a female donor with papillary thyroid cancer or a benign thyroid nodule (not recorded which). Some clones in this sample may be carry-over from other donors' samples.

In its sample, this clone was seen many times. The same CDR3 is also encoded by other DNA sequences in this sample. The genes are TRBV27 and TRBJ2-2, with D perhaps TRBD2 (6 bases). The CDR3 covers 12 residues. Germline V gene sequence: CDR1 MNHEY, CDR2 SMNVEV (reference sequence). V was clipped by 7 bases and J by 7 bases, with 10 bases between them. The CDR3, as DNA: TGTGCCAGCAAGGAGGGCCACGGGGAGCTGTTTTTT. Translation gives CASKEGHGELFF.

This clone was seen repeatedly, ten times or more. This sequence joins TRBV9 and TRBJ2-3; 7 bases line up with TRBD2. This CDR3 comprises 16 residues. Looked up from germline, CDR1 is SGDLS and CDR2 is YYNGEE. V lost 0 bases and J lost 4; bases outside the gene matches: 8. For the CDR3, the DNA is TGTGCCAGCAGCGTAGGTGGCGGGAGTCCTGCAGATACGCAGTATTTT. It codes for CASSVGGGSPADTQYF.

This clone occurred many times. The rearrangement links TRBV6-1 to TRBJ1-3; D uncertain. Trimming stripped 6 bases from V and 0 bases from J, with 6 bases between. Germline assignment: CDR1 MNHNS and CDR2 SASEGT. The CDR3 is made up of 13 amino acids. CDR3 sequence: CASSSSSGNTIYF. In DNA form, the CDR3 reads TGTGCCAGCAGCTCCTCCTCTGGAAACACCATATATTTT.

This clone has ten or more counts. The chain joins TRBV6-1 to TRBJ1-1; D remains ambiguous. With 2 bases removed from V and 0 bases from J, the gap between germline ends came to 4 bases. Germline CDR1 and CDR2: MNHNS and SASEGT. The CDR3 sequence is 13 residues long. This CDR3 reads CASSERMNTEAFF. In DNA form, the CDR3 reads TGTGCCAGCAGTGAACGTATGAACACTGAAGCTTTCTTT.

The sample holds a few counts of this clone. This may stem from a read error, because a much larger clone lies one nucleotide away. Other DNA sequences within the sample encode an identical CDR3. This chain links TRBV12-5 with TRBJ2-1; D is uncertain. CDR1 and CDR2 from the germline V gene are LGHNT and FRNRAP. CDR3 length: 19 residues. Trimming shortened V by 0 bases and J by 3 bases, and 21 bases separated the two germline ends. The CDR3 DNA sequence: TGTGCTAGTGGTTTGGTACGAGTCCCGATACCGAAGGGCTACAATGAGCAGTTCTTC. Protein product: CASGLVRVPIPKGYNEQFF.

This clone was recorded at least ten times. The V and J genes are TRBV19 and TRBJ1-4; 10 bases map to TRBD1. The CDR3 spans 14 residues. With 7 bases clipped from V and 7 bases from J, the junction kept 6 bases outside the gene matches. From germline, CDR1 is LNHDA and CDR2 SQIVND (reference sequence). The CDR3 DNA follows: TGTGCCAGTATACGGGACAGGGGAAGTGAAAAACTGTTTTTT. Translated: CASIRDRGSEKLFF.

In the case of this clone: A much larger clone is a single base away; this may be a read error. The chain carries TRBV4-3 and TRBJ2-2; a weak D match, TRBD2 (6 bases). V lost 0 bases, J lost 3 bases, and 17 bases lay in between. Germline V gives CDR1 LGHNA, CDR2 YSLEER. The CDR3 spans 18 residues. The CDR3 loop is CASSQDPGGVSYTGELFF. The DNA for the CDR3 is TGCGCCAGCAGCCAAGATCCAGGCGGGGTCTCTTACACCGGGGAGCTGTTTTTT.

This clone was detected ten times or more. This chain connects TRBV7-8 to TRBJ2-1, with TRBD2 matching over 10 bases. V gave up 1 base and J gave up 6 bases; unmatched junction bases: 3. This CDR3 is built from 15 residues. Germline CDR1 and CDR2: SGHVS and FQNEAQ. CDR3 bases: TGTGCCAGCAGCTTAGTGTCTAGCGGGGGCAATGAGCAGTTCTTC. It codes for CASSLVSSGGNEQFF. The variable domain in full, with the rest retrieved from reference TRBV7-8 and TRBJ2-1, is GAGVSQSPRYKVAKRGQDVALRCDPISGHVSLFWYQQALGQGPEFLTYFQNEAQLDKSGLPSDRFFAERPEGSVSTLKIQRTQQEDSAVYLCASSLVSSGGNEQFFGPGTRLTVL.

This clone appeared many times. V and J are TRBV6-5 and TRBJ1-5, with 8 bases aligning to TRBD1. The CDR3 runs 16 residues. Looked up from germline, CDR1 is MNHEY and CDR2 is SVGAGI. The J segment lost 4 bases and the V segment lost 0 bases, leaving 5 bases of the junction unmatched. The CDR3 region has the DNA TGTGCCAGCAGTTACTCTTCCAGGGGGCATAATCAGCCCCAGCATTTT. It encodes CASSYSSRGHNQPQHF.

The table lists this clone with many counts. The chain employs TRBV5-1 and TRBJ1-2; 11 nucleotides line up with TRBD1. CDR1 is SGHRS, CDR2 YFSETQ, per germline. Unmatched junction bases numbered 5, after V lost 3 bases and J lost 4 bases. The CDR3 has 15 residues. This CDR3 reads CASSSGQGVSYGYTF. CDR3 DNA sequence: TGCGCCAGCAGCTCGGGACAGGGGGTGTCCTATGGCTACACCTTC.

This clone was found many times. The chain combines TRBV12-3 or TRBV12-4 with TRBJ1-5; TRBD1 agrees at 11 bases. The length of the CDR3 is 14 residues. V was pared by 6 bases and J by 6 bases, with 4 bases of the junction left unmatched. CDR3 coding DNA: TGTGCCAGCAGGACCGGGACAGGGGGTCAGCCCCAGCATTTT. This sequence encodes CASRTGTGGQPQHF.

This clone was detected only a few times. This chain connects TRBV5-5 to TRBJ2-3, with D unresolved. Germline V gene data show CDR1 as SGHKS and CDR2 as YYEKEE (reference sequence). V shed 2 bases and J shed 4 bases, with 8 bases lying between them. The CDR3 extends over 13 amino acids. The CDR3 nucleotides read TGTGCCAGCAGCTTACTTACCCCAGATACGCAGTATTTT. Protein product: CASSLLTPDTQYF. Full variable domain (rest looked up from reference TRBV5-5 and TRBJ2-3): DAGVTQSPTHLIKTRGQQVTLRCSPISGHKSVSWYQQVLGQGPQFIFQYYEKEERGRGNFPDRFSARQFPNYSSELNVNALLLGDSALYLCASSLLTPDTQYFGPGTRLTVL.

In its sample, this clone was seen many times. This sequence joins TRBV11-2 and TRBJ2-2; 12 positions match TRBD2. J was trimmed by 4 bases and V by 5 bases; bases with no gene match: 2. The CDR3 covers 15 residues. Germline CDR1 and CDR2: SGHAT and FQNNGV. CDR3 DNA: TGTGCCAGCAGCCTACTAGCGGGAGGCACCGGGGAGCTGTTTTTT. Translated, it gives CASSLLAGGTGELFF.

Note on this clone: It may be a read error: a sequence one base away is much more abundant. The same CDR3 is also encoded by other DNA sequences in this sample. The V and J genes are TRBV4-2 and TRBJ2-2, with 12 bases matching TRBD1. Germline V gives CDR1 LGHNA, CDR2 YNFKEQ. V gave up 6 bases and J gave up 8 bases; unmatched junction bases: 7. The CDR3 runs 15 residues. DNA of the CDR3: TGTGCCAGCAGGGCCGGGACAGGGGGCACAGGGGAGCTGTTTTTT. As protein: CASRAGTGGTGELFF.

This clone was detected ten times or more. V gene TRBV12-3 or TRBV12-4 combines with J gene TRBJ1-5; D is unclear. V lost 3 bases and J lost 2, with 5 bases in between. The length of the CDR3 is 13 residues. The CDR3 region is CASSFIRNQPQHF. CDR3 coding DNA: TGTGCCAGCAGTTTCATTCGCAATCAGCCCCAGCATTTT.

The chain is built from TRBV30 and TRBJ1-6; D call uncertain. Per the germline V gene, CDR1 is GTSNPN and CDR2 is SVGIG (reference sequence). Deletions cut 2 bases from V and 5 bases from J, with 10 bases between. CDR3 length: 14 amino acids. In DNA, the CDR3 is TGTGCCTGGAGTTGGGGATCGGATAATTCACCCCTCCACTTT. Protein sequence: CAWSWGSDNSPLHF.

This clone was detected many times. The rearrangement uses TRBV18 and TRBJ2-7; TRBD1 agrees at 9 bases. Germline CDR1 reads KGHSH; CDR2 reads LQKENI. CDR3 length: 15 amino acids. J was trimmed by 2 bases and V by 3 bases; bases with no gene match: 5. In DNA form, the CDR3 reads TGTGCCAGCTCACCGATACAGGGGGCAACCTACGAGCAGTACTTC. It is translated as CASSPIQGATYEQYF.

This clone was counted at least ten times. V is TRBV5-4 and J is TRBJ2-3; 9 nucleotides agree with TRBD1. CDR3 length: 16 residues. Trimming removed 4 bases from V and 4 bases from J; junction bases left unmatched: 10. Germline CDR1 is SGHNT and CDR2 is YYREEE (reference sequence). DNA of the CDR3: TGTGCCAGCAGCGACCTCGGGACAGGGTGGTCAGATACGCAGTATTTT. This codes for CASSDLGTGWSDTQYF.

This clone has just a few counts. This chain links TRBV14 with TRBJ1-1, with D maybe TRBD1 (5 bases). Germline CDR1 is SGHDN and CDR2 is FVKESK. V was cut by 6 bases and J by 0 bases, with 11 bases left in between. CDR3 length equals 14 residues. The CDR3 coding sequence is TGTGCCAGCAGTCTTTTGGGGGTGAACACTGAAGCTTTCTTT. This translates into CASSLLGVNTEAFF.

In the case of this clone: A single base separates this from a much larger clone, so it may be a read error. The chain joins TRBV20-1 to TRBJ2-1; tentatively, D is TRBD1 (6 bases). Germline V lookup: CDR1 DFQATT, CDR2 SNEGSKA (reference sequence). The CDR3 consists of 15 residues. The germline V and J ends were trimmed by 2 bases and 9 bases, with 20 bases remaining between them. CDR3 coding DNA: TGCAGTGCTAGATATCCCCAGGGGAATGGGGCTGAGCAGTTCTTC. Its protein is CSARYPQGNGAEQFF.

This clone was counted ten times or more. This rearrangement joins TRBV10-1 to TRBJ1-1, with D hard to call. CDR1 and CDR2 (germline): WNHNN, SYGVQD (reference sequence). The CDR3 has 15 amino acids. V lost 2 bases and J 0 bases, leaving 10 bases between the germline ends. The CDR3 reads CASSEDGRLNTEAFF. Here the CDR3 DNA reads TGCGCCAGCAGTGAGGATGGGCGCCTGAACACTGAAGCTTTCTTT.